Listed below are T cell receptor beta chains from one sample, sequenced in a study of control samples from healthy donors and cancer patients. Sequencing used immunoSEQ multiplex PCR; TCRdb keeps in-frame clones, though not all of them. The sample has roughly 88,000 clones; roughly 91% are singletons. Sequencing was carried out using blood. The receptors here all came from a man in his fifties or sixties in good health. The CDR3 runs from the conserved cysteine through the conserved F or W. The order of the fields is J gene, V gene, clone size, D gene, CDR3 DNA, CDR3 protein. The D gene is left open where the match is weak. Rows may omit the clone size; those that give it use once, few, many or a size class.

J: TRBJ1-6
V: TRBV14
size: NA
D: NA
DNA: TGTGCCAGCAGCCCGCGAATCGCATATAATTCACCCCTCCACTTT
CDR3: CASSPRIAYNSPLHF

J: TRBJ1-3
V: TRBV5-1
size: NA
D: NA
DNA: TGCGCCAGCAGCTTGAAGGGGACCACCTGGGAGTCCAACACCATATATTTT
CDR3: CASSLKGTTWESNTIYF

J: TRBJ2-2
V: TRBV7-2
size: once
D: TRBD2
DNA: TGTGCCAGCATACTAGCGGGGGGGCCCGACACCGGGGAGCTGTTTTTT
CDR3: CASILAGGPDTGELFF

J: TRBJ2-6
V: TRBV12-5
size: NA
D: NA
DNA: TGTGCTAGTGGTTTGGTACTGGGGGATAGTGGGGCCAACGTCCTGACTTTC
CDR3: CASGLVLGDSGANVLTF

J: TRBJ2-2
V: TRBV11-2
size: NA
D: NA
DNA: TGTGCCAGCAGCTCGCGGAGAGGAGCCACCGGGGAGCTGTTTTTT
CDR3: CASSSRRGATGELFF

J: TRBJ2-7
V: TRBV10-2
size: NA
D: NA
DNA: TGCGCCAGCAGTGAGCAACCGGGAGAGCAGTACTTC
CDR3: CASSEQPGEQYF

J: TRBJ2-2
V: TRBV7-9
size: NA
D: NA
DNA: TGTGCCAGCAGCTCAACGTCGGGGACCGGGGAGCTGTTTTTT
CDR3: CASSSTSGTGELFF

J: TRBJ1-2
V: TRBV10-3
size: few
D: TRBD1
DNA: TGTGCCATCAGGATGACAGGGGGGTTGATGGGTGCCTATGGCTACACCTTC
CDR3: CAIRMTGGLMGAYGYTF

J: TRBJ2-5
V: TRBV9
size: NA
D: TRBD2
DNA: TGTGCCAGCAGCGCTGGGACTAGCGGTAAAGAGACCCAGTACTTC
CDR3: CASSAGTSGKETQYF

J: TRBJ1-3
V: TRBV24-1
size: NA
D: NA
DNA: TGTGCCACCAGTGCTTACCCGGGACGTTCTCCCGATTACACCATATATTTT
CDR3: CATSAYPGRSPDYTIYF

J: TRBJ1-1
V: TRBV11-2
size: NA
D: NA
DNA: TGTGCCAGCAGCTTAGACAGATCCCCCAGCGGTGAAGCTTTCTTT
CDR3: CASSLDRSPSGEAFF

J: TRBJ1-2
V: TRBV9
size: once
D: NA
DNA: TGTGCCAGCAGCGTAGACCTCTCGCTTAGAGGCTACACCTTC
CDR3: CASSVDLSLRGYTF

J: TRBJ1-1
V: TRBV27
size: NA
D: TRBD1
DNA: TGTGCCAGCAGTCCGCGGACAGGGGTCCTGAACACTGAAGCTTTCTTT
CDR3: CASSPRTGVLNTEAFF

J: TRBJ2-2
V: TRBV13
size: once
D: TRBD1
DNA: TGTGCCAGCAGCAACCCACGGGACAGGGGTACCGGGGAGCTGTTTTTT
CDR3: CASSNPRDRGTGELFF

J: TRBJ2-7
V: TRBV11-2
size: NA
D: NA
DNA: TGTGCCAGCAGCTTCGCAAGCGAGCAGTACTTC
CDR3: CASSFASEQYF

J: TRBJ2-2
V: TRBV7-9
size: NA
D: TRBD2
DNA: TGTGCCTTAGCGGGCCCGAACACCGGGGAGCTGTTTTTT
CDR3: CALAGPNTGELFF

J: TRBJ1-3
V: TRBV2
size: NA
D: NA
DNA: TGTGCCAGCAGTGTTGCTCTTGGGGTTTCTGGAAACACCATATATTTT
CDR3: CASSVALGVSGNTIYF

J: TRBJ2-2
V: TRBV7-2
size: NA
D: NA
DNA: TGTGCCAGCAGCTTATTGAACAGGGTTGGAGAGCTGTTTTTT
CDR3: CASSLLNRVGELFF

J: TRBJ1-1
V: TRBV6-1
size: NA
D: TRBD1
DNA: TGTGCCAGCAGTGATTTCGGACAGGGCGCTGAAGCTTTCTTT
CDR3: CASSDFGQGAEAFF

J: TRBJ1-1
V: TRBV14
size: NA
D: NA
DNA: TGTGCCAGCAGCCAAAACACCGTGAACACTGAAGCTTTCTTT
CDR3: CASSQNTVNTEAFF

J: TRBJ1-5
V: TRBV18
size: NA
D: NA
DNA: TGTGCCAGCTCGCCTCAGGGAAGGGATCAGCCCCAGCATTTT
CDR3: CASSPQGRDQPQHF